This T cell receptor beta chain was found in a study of T cells in tuberculosis. Overall study context: The T cells targeted glucose monomycolate, a mycobacterial lipid, via CD1B.

Method: immunoSEQ multiplex PCR; TCRdb's copy keeps in-frame clones and lacks some. The profile shows tens of thousands of clones, over 90% of them singletons. Study observations and caveats: Using the GMM-specific repertoire gave around 87% accuracy versus approximately 70% with motifs. Smaller distances to GMM-specific TCRs suggested their expansion in active tuberculosis.

Trimming stripped 7 bases from V and 6 bases from J, with 19 bases between. CDR3 size: 15 residues. Germline V gene data show CDR1 as SNHLY and CDR2 as FYNNEI. Concerning this clone: Its antigen is undetermined.

The sequencing input was PBMCs. The rearrangement uses TRBV2 and TRBJ2-1; tentatively, D is TRBD2 (5 bases). The clonotype comes from a donor between 5 and 29 years old with latent tuberculosis or without tuberculosis infection. The CDR3 DNA reads TGTGCCAGCACTCCCCTCGGACTCTATATCAATGAGCAGTTCTTC. Encoded protein: CASTPLGLYINEQFF.